This T cell receptor beta chain was captured by sequencing in a study of CD8+ T cells in alopecia areata. General observations from the study: Among the top 100, expanded CD8+ clones, as well as scalp clonality, were significantly decreased by tofacitinib. In scalp samples, resident alphabeta T cells of normal skin are also sequenced.

The treatment is: oral pan-JAK inhibitor, 5-10 mg twice daily. Note on this clone: The antigen is not known.

With 0 bases removed from V and 4 bases from J, the gap between germline ends came to 13 bases. This CDR3 is built from 16 residues. CDR1 and CDR2 from the germline V gene are SGHNT and YYREEE (reference sequence). Sequencing relied on a cDNA template that was reverse transcribed from extracted RNA. Profiling relied on immunoSEQ multiplex PCR, and the TCRdb table lists in-frame clones only, not all of them. The sample consists of a few hundred thousand clones, 60% of them appearing once. This receptor was identified in a human donor with alopecia areata. The gene calls are TRBV5-4 and TRBJ2-2; possibly TRBD2 for D (5 bases). This sample comprised CD4+ T cells sorted from blood, obtained around week 54, from a patient treated with tofacitinib. In DNA, the CDR3 is TGTGCCAGCAGCTTGGCTCCGGGGTCGGGCACCGGGGAGCTGTTTTTT. The encoded protein is CASSLAPGSGTGELFF.